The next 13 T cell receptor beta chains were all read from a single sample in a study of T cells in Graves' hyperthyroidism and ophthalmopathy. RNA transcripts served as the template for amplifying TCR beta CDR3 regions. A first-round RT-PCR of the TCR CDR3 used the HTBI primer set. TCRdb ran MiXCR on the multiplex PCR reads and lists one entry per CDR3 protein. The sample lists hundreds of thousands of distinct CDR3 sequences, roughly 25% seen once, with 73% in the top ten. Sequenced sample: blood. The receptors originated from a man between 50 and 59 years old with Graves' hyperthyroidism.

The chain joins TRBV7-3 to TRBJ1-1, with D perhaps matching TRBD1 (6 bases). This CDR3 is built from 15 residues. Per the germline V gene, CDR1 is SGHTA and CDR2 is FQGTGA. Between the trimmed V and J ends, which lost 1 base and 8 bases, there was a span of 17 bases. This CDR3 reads CASSLMGGAGTEAFF. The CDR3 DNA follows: TGTGCCAGCAGCTTAATGGGGGGGGCAGGGACCGAAGCTTTCTTT.

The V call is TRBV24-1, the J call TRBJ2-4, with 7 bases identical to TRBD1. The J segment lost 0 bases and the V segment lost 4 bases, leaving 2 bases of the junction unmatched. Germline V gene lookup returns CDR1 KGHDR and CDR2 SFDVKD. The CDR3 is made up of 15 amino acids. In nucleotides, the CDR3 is TGTGCCACCAGTGAAGGGGGCGCAGCCAAAAACATTCAGTACTTC. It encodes CATSEGGAAKNIQYF.

The CDR3 loop reads CSASGDRGQGYTF. In DNA form, the CDR3 reads TGCAGTGCTAGTGGGGACAGGGGGCAAGGCTACACCTTC. The rearrangement uses TRBV20-1 and TRBJ1-2; 12 positions match TRBD1. The CDR3 consists of 13 residues. Germline V gives CDR1 DFQATT, CDR2 SNEGSKA (reference sequence). The V gene end was trimmed by 3 bases and the J gene end by 8 bases; junction bases not matched to a gene: 4.

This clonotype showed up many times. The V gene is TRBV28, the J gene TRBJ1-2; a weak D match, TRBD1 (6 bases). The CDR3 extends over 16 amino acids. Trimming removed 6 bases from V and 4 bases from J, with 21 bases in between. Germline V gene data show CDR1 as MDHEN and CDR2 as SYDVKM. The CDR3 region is CASSGGARGRGYGYTF. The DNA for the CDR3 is TGTGCCAGCAGCGGGGGCGCTCGGGGGCGCGGCTATGGCTACACCTTC.

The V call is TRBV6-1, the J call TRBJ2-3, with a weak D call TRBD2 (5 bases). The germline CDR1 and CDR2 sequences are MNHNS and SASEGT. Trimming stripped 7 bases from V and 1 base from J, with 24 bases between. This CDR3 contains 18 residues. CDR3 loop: CASTPGFAGPLRTDTQYF. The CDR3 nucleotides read TGTGCCAGCACCCCCGGGTTTGCGGGCCCTCTACGCACAGATACGCAGTATTTT.

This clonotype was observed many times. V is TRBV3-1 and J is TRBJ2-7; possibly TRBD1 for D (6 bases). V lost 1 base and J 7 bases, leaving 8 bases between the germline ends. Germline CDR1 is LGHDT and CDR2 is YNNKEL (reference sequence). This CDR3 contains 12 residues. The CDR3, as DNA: TGTGCCAGCAGCCAAGCAGACAGGGAGCAGTACTTC. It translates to CASSQADREQYF.

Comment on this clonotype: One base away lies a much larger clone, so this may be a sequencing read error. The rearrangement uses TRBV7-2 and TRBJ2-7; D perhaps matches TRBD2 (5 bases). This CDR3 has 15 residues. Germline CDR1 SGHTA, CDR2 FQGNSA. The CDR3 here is CASSLREGVSCEQYF. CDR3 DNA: TGTGCCAGCAGCCTCCGGGAAGGCGTCTCCTGCGAGCAGTACTTC.

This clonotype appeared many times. CDR3 coding DNA: TGTGCCAGCAGCCTAGGGGAGGGCACGCAGTATTTT. Translating gives CASSLGEGTQYF. The V and J genes are TRBV11-2 and TRBJ2-3, with 7 nucleotides matching TRBD2. Germline trimming cut 5 bases from V and 9 bases from J; bases unmatched to any gene: 5. The CDR3 sequence is 12 residues long. CDR1 is SGHAT, CDR2 FQNNGV, per germline.

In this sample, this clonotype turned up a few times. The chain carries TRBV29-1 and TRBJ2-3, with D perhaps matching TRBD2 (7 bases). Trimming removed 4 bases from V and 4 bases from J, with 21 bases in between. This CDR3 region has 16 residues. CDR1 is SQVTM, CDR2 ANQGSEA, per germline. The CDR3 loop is CSVGGGGDSPADTQYF. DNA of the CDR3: TGCAGCGTTGGAGGGGGGGGGGACTCTCCCGCAGATACGCAGTATTTT.

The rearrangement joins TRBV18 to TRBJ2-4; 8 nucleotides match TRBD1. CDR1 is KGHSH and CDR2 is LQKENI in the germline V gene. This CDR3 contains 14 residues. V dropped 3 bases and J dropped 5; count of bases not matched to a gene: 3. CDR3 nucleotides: TGTGCCAGCTCACCGGACAGGGAGGAAAACATTCAGTACTTC. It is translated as CASSPDREENIQYF.

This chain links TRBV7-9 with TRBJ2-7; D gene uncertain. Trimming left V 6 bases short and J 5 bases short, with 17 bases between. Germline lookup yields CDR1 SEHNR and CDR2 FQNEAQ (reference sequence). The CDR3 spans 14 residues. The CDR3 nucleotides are TGTGCCAGCAGTACTAATATCCTAGACGACGAGCAGTACTTC. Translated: CASSTNILDDEQYF.

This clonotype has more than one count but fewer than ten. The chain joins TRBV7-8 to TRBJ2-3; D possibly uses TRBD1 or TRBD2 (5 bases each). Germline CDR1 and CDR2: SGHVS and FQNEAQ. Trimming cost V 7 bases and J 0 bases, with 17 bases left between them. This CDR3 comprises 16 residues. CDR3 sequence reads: CASTFQPGRSTDTQYF. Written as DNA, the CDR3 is TGTGCCAGCACCTTCCAGCCGGGGCGTAGCACAGATACGCAGTATTTT. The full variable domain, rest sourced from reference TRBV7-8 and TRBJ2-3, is GAGVSQSPRYKVAKRGQDVALRCDPISGHVSLFWYQQALGQGPEFLTYFQNEAQLDKSGLPSDRFFAERPEGSVSTLKIQRTQQEDSAVYLCASTFQPGRSTDTQYFGPGTRLTVL.

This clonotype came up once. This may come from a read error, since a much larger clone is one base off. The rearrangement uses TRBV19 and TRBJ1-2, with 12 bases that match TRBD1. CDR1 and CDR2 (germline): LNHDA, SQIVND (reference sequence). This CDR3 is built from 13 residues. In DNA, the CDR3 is TGTGCCAGTAGTGGGACAGGGGGCTATGGCCACACCTTC. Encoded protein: CASSGTGGYGHTF.